These 7 T cell receptor beta chains share one sample of origin, sequenced in a study of shared clonotypes between healthy human individuals. Using immunoSEQ multiplex PCR, the repertoire was profiled, and TCRdb retains in-frame clones only, with some absent. Found here are nearly 750,000 clones, approximately 72% of them singletons; the top ten hold around 1.7%. Input material: memory CD4+ T cells sorted from blood. Indicated subset: CD45RA-negative fraction. Source of these receptors: a woman in her 30s in good health.

V is TRBV19 and J is TRBJ2-1, with 15 positions matching TRBD2. The CDR3 extends over 15 amino acids. CDR1 and CDR2 from the germline V gene are LNHDA and SQIVND (reference sequence). The junction had 3 bases not matched to a gene; V was cut back by 6 bases and J by 6 bases. CDR3 region: CASRWGLAGGNEQFF. Here the CDR3 DNA reads TGTGCCAGTAGATGGGGACTAGCGGGAGGCAATGAGCAGTTCTTC.

V gene TRBV5-1 combines with J gene TRBJ1-2; weak D call: TRBD1 (6 bases). The CDR3 covers 16 residues. V was cut by 5 bases and J by 6 bases, with 23 bases left in between. Germline lookup yields CDR1 SGHRS and CDR2 YFSETQ. The CDR3 nucleotides are TGCGCCAGCAGGGTTGGGGGCGGAGGGGCTCGCGATGGCTACACCTTC. Protein: CASRVGGGGARDGYTF.

This chain joins TRBV6-5 and TRBJ2-7; 7 nucleotides match TRBD1. The CDR3 loop spans 14 amino acids. J was trimmed by 2 bases and V by 6 bases; bases with no gene match: 7. Per the germline V gene, CDR1 is MNHEY and CDR2 is SVGAGI. The CDR3 spells CASSYDRAPYEQYF. The DNA for the CDR3 is TGTGCCAGCAGCTACGACAGGGCCCCCTACGAGCAGTACTTC.

The J gene is TRBJ1-3, the V gene TRBV4-1; D remains unclear. Trimming pared 2 bases from V and 4 bases from J, leaving 3 bases between. The CDR3 runs to 12 residues. From germline, CDR1 is MGHRA and CDR2 YSYEKL. The CDR3 sequence: CASSQTGNTIYF. In DNA, the CDR3 is TGCGCCAGCAGCCAAACCGGAAACACCATATATTTT.

The chain combines TRBV9 with TRBJ1-6, with D uncertain. The CDR3 has 15 amino acids. V was cut by 3 bases and J by 5 bases, with 12 bases left in between. Germline CDR1 and CDR2: SGDLS and YYNGEE. The CDR3 DNA follows: TGTGCCAGCAGCGAAACGGTAGGGAATAATTCACCCCTCCACTTT. It yields the protein CASSETVGNNSPLHF.

This clone was seen once. V gene TRBV5-1 combines with J gene TRBJ2-1; maybe TRBD2 (5 bases). Germline assignment: CDR1 SGHRS and CDR2 YFSETQ. Between the trimmed V and J ends, which lost 5 bases and 8 bases, there was a span of 17 bases. CDR3 size: 14 residues. The CDR3 here is CASRVTVPGYEQFF. DNA for the CDR3: TGCGCCAGCAGAGTGACCGTCCCGGGATATGAGCAGTTCTTC.

The J gene is TRBJ2-1, the V gene TRBV7-3, with a possible D match to TRBD1 (6 bases). Between the trimmed V and J ends, which lost 5 bases and 3 bases, there was a span of 17 bases. CDR1 and CDR2 from the germline V gene are SGHTA and FQGTGA. The CDR3 length is 16 residues. The CDR3 coding sequence is TGTGCCAGCAGCCTACAATCACAGGGTTTCTACAATGAGCAGTTCTTC. Residues: CASSLQSQGFYNEQFF.